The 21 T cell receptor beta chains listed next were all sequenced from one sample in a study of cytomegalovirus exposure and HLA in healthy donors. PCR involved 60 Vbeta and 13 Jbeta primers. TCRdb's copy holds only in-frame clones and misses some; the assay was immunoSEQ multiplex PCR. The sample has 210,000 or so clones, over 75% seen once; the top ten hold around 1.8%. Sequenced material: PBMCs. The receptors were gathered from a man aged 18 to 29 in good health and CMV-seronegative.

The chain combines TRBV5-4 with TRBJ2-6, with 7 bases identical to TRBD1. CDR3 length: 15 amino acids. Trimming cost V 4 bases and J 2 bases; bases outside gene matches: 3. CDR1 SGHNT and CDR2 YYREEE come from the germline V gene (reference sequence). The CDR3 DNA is TGTGCCAGCAGCGAAACAGGGGCTGGGGCCAACGTCCTGACTTTC. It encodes CASSETGAGANVLTF.

Here the CDR3 reads CASSEEAGGAYEQYF. The CDR3 coding sequence is TGTGCCAGCAGCGAGGAGGCAGGGGGCGCGTACGAGCAGTACTTC. This chain connects TRBV9 to TRBJ2-7; 8 bases align to TRBD1. This CDR3 has 15 residues. Germline V lookup: CDR1 SGDLS, CDR2 YYNGEE. J lost 4 bases, V lost 3 bases, and 9 bases had no gene match. The whole variable domain, filled in from reference TRBV9 and TRBJ2-7, reads DSGVTQTPKHLITATGQRVTLRCSPRSGDLSVYWYQQSLDQGLQFLIQYYNGEERAKGNILERFSAQQFPDLHSELNLSSLELGDSALYFCASSEEAGGAYEQYFGPGTRLTVT.

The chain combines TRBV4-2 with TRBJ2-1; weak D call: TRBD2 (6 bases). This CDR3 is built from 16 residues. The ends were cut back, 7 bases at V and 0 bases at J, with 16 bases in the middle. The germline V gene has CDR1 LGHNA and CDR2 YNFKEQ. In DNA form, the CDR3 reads TGTGCCAGCATCGCTCAAACCGGGAGCTCCTACAATGAGCAGTTCTTC. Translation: CASIAQTGSSYNEQFF.

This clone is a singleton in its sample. CDR3 amino acids: CASSLGLRGQGIHEQYF. CDR3 nucleotides: TGTGCCAGCAGCTTAGGGTTACGGGGACAGGGGATCCACGAGCAGTACTTC. The chain carries TRBV7-3 and TRBJ2-7; TRBD1 agrees at 10 bases. This CDR3 spans 17 amino acids. V shed 2 bases, J shed 5 bases, and the junction held 12 bases outside the gene matches. The germline V gene has CDR1 SGHTA and CDR2 FQGTGA.

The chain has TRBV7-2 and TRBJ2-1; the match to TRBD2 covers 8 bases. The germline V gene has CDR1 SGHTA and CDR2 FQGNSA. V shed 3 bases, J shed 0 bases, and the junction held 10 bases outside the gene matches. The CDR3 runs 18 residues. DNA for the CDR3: TGTGCCAGCAGCTTGGGTTATAGCGGGGACCTCTCCTACAATGAGCAGTTCTTC. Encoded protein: CASSLGYSGDLSYNEQFF. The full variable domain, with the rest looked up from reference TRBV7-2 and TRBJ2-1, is GAGVSQSPSNKVTEKGKDVELRCDPISGHTALYWYRQSLGQGLEFLIYFQGNSAPDKSGLPSDRFSAERTGGSVSTLTIQRTQQEDSAVYLCASSLGYSGDLSYNEQFFGPGTRLTVL.

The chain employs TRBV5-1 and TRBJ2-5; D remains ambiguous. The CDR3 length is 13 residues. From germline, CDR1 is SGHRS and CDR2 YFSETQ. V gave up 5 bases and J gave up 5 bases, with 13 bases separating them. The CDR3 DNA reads TGCGCCAGCAGGGTTGTGGAACAGGAGACCCAGTACTTC. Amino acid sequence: CASRVVEQETQYF.

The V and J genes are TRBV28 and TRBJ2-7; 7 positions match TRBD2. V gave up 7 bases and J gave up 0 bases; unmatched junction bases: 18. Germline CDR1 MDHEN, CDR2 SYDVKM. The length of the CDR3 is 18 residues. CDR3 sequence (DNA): TGTGCCAGCATCGCGGGTGAGACATTAGCGGGCAGCTCCTACGAGCAGTACTTC. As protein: CASIAGETLAGSSYEQYF.

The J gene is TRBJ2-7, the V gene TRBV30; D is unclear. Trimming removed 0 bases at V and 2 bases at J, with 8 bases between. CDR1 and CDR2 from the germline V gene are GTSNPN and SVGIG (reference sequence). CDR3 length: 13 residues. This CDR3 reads CAWSVDTAYEQYF. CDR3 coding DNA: TGTGCCTGGAGTGTCGACACCGCCTACGAGCAGTACTTC.

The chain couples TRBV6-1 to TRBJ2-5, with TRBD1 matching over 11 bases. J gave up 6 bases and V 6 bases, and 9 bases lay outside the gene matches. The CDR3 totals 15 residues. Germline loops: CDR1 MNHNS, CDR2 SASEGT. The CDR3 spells CASRPGTGGIKTQYF. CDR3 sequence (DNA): TGTGCCAGCAGGCCCGGGACAGGGGGGATAAAGACCCAGTACTTC.

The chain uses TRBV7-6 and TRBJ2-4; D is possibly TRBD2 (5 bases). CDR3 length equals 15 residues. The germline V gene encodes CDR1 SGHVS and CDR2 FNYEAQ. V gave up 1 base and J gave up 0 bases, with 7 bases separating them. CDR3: CASSLEAGAKNIQYF. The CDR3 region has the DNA TGTGCCAGCAGCTTAGAGGCGGGAGCCAAAAACATTCAGTACTTC.

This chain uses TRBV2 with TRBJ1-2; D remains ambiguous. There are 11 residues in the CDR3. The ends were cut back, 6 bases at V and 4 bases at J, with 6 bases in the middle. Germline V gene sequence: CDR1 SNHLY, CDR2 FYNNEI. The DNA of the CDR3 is TGTGCCAGCAGGTCCCTCTATGGCTACACCTTC. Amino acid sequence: CASRSLYGYTF. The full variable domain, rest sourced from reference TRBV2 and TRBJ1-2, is EPEVTQTPSHQVTQMGQEVILRCVPISNHLYFYWYRQILGQKVEFLVSFYNNEISEKSEIFDDQFSVERPDGSNFTLKIRSTKLEDSAMYFCASRSLYGYTFGSGTRLTVV.

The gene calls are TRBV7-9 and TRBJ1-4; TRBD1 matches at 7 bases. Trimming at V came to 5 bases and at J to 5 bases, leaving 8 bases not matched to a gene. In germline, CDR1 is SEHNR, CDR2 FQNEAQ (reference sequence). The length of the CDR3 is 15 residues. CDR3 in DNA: TGTGCCAGCAGCCCCCTCGGGACAGAGAATGAAAAACTGTTTTTT. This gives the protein CASSPLGTENEKLFF.

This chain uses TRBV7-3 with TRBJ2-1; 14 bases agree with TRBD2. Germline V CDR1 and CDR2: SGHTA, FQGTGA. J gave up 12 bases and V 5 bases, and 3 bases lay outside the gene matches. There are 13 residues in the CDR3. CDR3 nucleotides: TGTGCCAGCAGCCGAGGACTAGCGGGGGGGCAGTTCTTC. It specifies CASSRGLAGGQFF.

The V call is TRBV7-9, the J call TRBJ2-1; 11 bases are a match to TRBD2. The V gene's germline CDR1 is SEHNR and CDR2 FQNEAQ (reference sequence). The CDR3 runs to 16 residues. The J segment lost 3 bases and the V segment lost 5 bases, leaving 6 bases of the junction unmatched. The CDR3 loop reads CASSPTSGENYNEQFF. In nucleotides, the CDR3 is TGTGCCAGCAGCCCGACTAGCGGGGAAAACTACAATGAGCAGTTCTTC.

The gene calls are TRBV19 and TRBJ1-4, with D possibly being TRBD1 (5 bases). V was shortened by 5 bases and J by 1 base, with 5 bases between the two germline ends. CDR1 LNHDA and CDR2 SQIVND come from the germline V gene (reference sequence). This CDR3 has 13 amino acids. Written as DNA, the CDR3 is TGTGCCAGTAGTGGACAAACTAATGAAAAACTGTTTTTT. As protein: CASSGQTNEKLFF.

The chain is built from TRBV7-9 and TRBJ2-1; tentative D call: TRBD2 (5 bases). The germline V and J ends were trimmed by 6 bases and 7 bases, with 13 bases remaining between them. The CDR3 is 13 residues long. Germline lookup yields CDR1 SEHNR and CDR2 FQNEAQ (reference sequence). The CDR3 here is CASSEGFGNEQFF. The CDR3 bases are TGTGCCAGCAGTGAGGGATTTGGAAATGAGCAGTTCTTC.

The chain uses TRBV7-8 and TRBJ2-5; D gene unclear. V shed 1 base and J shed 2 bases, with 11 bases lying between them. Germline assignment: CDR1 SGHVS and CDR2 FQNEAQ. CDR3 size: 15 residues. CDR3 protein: CASSLVRATQETQYF. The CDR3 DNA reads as TGTGCCAGCAGCTTAGTACGCGCCACTCAAGAGACCCAGTACTTC.

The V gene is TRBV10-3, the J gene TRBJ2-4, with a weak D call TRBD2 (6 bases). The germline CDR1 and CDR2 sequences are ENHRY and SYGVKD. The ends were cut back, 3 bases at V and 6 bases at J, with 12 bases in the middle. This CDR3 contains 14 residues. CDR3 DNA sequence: TGTGCCATCAGTGAATCGGGGGACGGAAACATTCAGTACTTC. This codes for CAISESGDGNIQYF.

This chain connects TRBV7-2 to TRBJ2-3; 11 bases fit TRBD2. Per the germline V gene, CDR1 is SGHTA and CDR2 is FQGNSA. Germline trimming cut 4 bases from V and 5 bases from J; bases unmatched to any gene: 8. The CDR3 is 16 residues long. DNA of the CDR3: TGTGCCAGCAGCTCGCCCACTAGCGGGGGAGTAGATACGCAGTATTTT. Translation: CASSSPTSGGVDTQYF. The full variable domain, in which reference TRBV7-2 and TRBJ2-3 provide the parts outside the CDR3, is GAGVSQSPSNKVTEKGKDVELRCDPISGHTALYWYRQSLGQGLEFLIYFQGNSAPDKSGLPSDRFSAERTGGSVSTLTIQRTQQEDSAVYLCASSSPTSGGVDTQYFGPGTRLTVL.

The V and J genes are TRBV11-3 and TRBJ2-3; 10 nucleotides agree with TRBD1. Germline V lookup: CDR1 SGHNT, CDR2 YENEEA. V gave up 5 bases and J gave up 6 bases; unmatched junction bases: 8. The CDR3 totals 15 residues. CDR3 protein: CASSPSGTGVDTQYF. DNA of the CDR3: TGTGCCAGCAGCCCTTCGGGGACAGGGGTCGATACGCAGTATTTT.

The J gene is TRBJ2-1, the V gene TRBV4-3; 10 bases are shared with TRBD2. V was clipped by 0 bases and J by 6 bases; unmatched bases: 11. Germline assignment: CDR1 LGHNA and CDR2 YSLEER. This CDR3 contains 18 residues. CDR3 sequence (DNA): TGCGCCAGCAGCCAAGATAGGGGGTTAGCGGGGGGCTTCAATGAGCAGTTCTTC. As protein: CASSQDRGLAGGFNEQFF.